The 23 T cell receptor beta chains listed next were all sequenced from one sample in a study of blood T cell repertoires in COVID-19. Some clones are missing from TCRdb's copy, which holds only in-frame ones; the method was immunoSEQ multiplex PCR. The table shows hundreds of thousands of clones, with around 83% occurring only once. The specimen sequenced was PBMCs or T cells enriched from blood (not recorded which). Receptor source: a man aged 35-49 years who had been exposed to COVID-19.

This clone came up a few times. The chain is built from TRBV11-2 and TRBJ2-7; no definite D call. V lost 8 bases and J lost 5, with 13 bases in between. Looked up from germline, CDR1 is SGHAT and CDR2 is FQNNGV. The CDR3 spans 12 residues. CDR3 amino acids: CASAEGVHEQYF. The CDR3, as DNA: TGTGCCAGCGCCGAAGGAGTCCACGAGCAGTACTTC.

The V call is TRBV5-5, the J call TRBJ1-2, with D hard to call. V shed 0 bases and J shed 5 bases, with 11 bases lying between them. Germline CDR1 reads SGHKS; CDR2 reads YYEKEE (reference sequence). The CDR3 runs to 14 residues. CDR3 loop: CASSLDRERYGYTF. The CDR3 DNA reads TGTGCCAGCAGCTTGGATCGGGAGAGGTATGGCTACACCTTC. Full variable domain (missing parts from reference TRBV5-5 and TRBJ1-2): DAGVTQSPTHLIKTRGQQVTLRCSPISGHKSVSWYQQVLGQGPQFIFQYYEKEERGRGNFPDRFSARQFPNYSSELNVNALLLGDSALYLCASSLDRERYGYTFGSGTRLTVV.

This clone appeared a few times. The chain carries TRBV18 and TRBJ2-7; 11 bases are a match to TRBD2. The CDR3 covers 15 residues. Looked up from germline, CDR1 is KGHSH and CDR2 is LQKENI. With V trimmed by 2 bases and J by 5 bases, 5 bases remained unmatched. The chain's CDR3 is CASSPSSGRAHEQYF. CDR3 coding DNA: TGTGCCAGCTCACCAAGTAGCGGGAGGGCCCACGAGCAGTACTTC.

This clone is a singleton in its sample. The CDR3 coding sequence is TGTGCCAGCAGCTTATCCTCGGAACAGGGCAACTATGGCTACACCTTC. Translating it yields CASSLSSEQGNYGYTF. The chain joins TRBV7-3 to TRBJ1-2; a weak D match, TRBD1 (6 bases). The V gene's germline CDR1 is SGHTA and CDR2 FQGTGA. Between the trimmed V and J ends, which lost 2 bases and 2 bases, there was a span of 15 bases. This CDR3 is built from 16 residues.

This clone was picked up a small number of times. The chain links TRBV27 to TRBJ2-7, with D possibly being TRBD2 (7 bases). The CDR3 length is 16 residues. Trimming cost V 7 bases and J 0 bases, with 19 bases left between them. Germline V gives CDR1 MNHEY, CDR2 SMNVEV (reference sequence). The CDR3 sequence: CASNSKGGGDSYEQYF. The CDR3 DNA reads as TGTGCCAGCAACTCTAAAGGAGGGGGGGACTCCTACGAGCAGTACTTC.

The J gene is TRBJ2-1, the V gene TRBV7-9, with TRBD2 matching over 11 bases. The CDR3 contains 17 residues. With 5 bases clipped from V and 6 bases from J, the junction kept 12 bases outside the gene matches. Per germline, CDR1 SEHNR and CDR2 FQNEAQ (reference sequence). The CDR3 reads CASSPGQLAGVGNEQFF. The CDR3 nucleotides are TGTGCCAGCAGCCCCGGACAACTAGCGGGAGTAGGCAATGAGCAGTTCTTC.

This chain uses TRBV5-6 with TRBJ1-6; weak D call: TRBD1 (5 bases). Trimming pared 0 bases from V and 9 bases from J, leaving 13 bases between. The CDR3 sequence is 15 residues long. Per germline, CDR1 SGHDT and CDR2 YYEEEE. The CDR3 bases are TGTGCCAGCAGCTTGGACCTCGAAAGGGGTTCACCCCTCCACTTT. It yields the protein CASSLDLERGSPLHF.

With respect to this clone: Other DNA sequences of this sample code for an identical CDR3. CDR3 sequence: CASSFSSTDTQYF. The CDR3 DNA is TGTGCCAGCAGCTTTTCTAGCACAGATACGCAGTATTTT. V is TRBV7-3 and J is TRBJ2-3; no firm D call. CDR1 SGHTA and CDR2 FQGTGA come from the germline V gene. This CDR3 has 13 amino acids. V was cut by 3 bases and J by 0 bases, with 4 bases left in between.

The chain combines TRBV18 with TRBJ1-3; 8 bases align to TRBD1. This CDR3 has 18 residues. With 0 bases clipped from V and 3 bases from J, the junction kept 10 bases outside the gene matches. Germline CDR1 and CDR2: KGHSH and LQKENI. As DNA, the CDR3 is TGTGCCAGCTCACCACCGCGAGGGCAGGGGGCGTTTGGAAACACCATATATTTT. This sequence encodes CASSPPRGQGAFGNTIYF.

The CDR3 reads CASSLGTGGNEKLFF. CDR3 nucleotide sequence: TGTGCCAGCAGCTTGGGGACAGGCGGTAATGAAAAACTGTTTTTT. This chain joins TRBV7-6 and TRBJ1-4; 8 bases fit TRBD1. The V gene end was trimmed by 3 bases and the J gene end by 4 bases; junction bases not matched to a gene: 4. The CDR3 covers 15 residues. CDR1 SGHVS and CDR2 FNYEAQ come from the germline V gene.

In regard to this clone: Other DNA sequences of this sample code for an identical CDR3. The chain links TRBV30 to TRBJ1-5, with a weak D call TRBD1 (6 bases). Germline-derived CDR1 and CDR2 are GTSNPN and SVGIG (reference sequence). V was clipped by 0 bases and J by 7 bases, with 10 bases between them. CDR3 length equals 13 residues. Written as DNA, the CDR3 is TGTGCCTGGAGTGTACAAGGGGGACAGCCCCAGCATTTT. It translates to CAWSVQGGQPQHF. Supplemented by reference TRBV30 and TRBJ1-5, the full variable domain reads SQTIHQWPATLVQPVGSPLSLECTVEGTSNPNLYWYRQAAGRGLQLLFYSVGIGQISSEVPQNLSASRPQDRQFILSSKKLLLSDSGFYLCAWSVQGGQPQHFGDGTRLSIL.

The chain joins TRBV29-1 to TRBJ2-3; TRBD2 aligns across 9 bases. From germline, CDR1 is SQVTM and CDR2 ANQGSEA. This CDR3 region has 15 residues. V lost 8 bases and J lost 0; bases outside the gene matches: 9. In nucleotides, the CDR3 is TGCAGCTCCGCGGGACTAGCATATAGCACAGATACGCAGTATTTT. Protein product: CSSAGLAYSTDTQYF.

The rearrangement joins TRBV3-1 (or the pseudogene TRBV3-2) to TRBJ1-2; tentatively, D is TRBD1 (6 bases). V was cut by 4 bases and J by 4 bases, with 13 bases left in between. Germline assignment: CDR1 LGHDT and CDR2 YNNKEL (reference sequence). This CDR3 comprises 14 residues. The DNA of the CDR3 is TGTGCCAGCAGCCCTATGGACAGAGGCTATGGCTACACCTTC. It specifies CASSPMDRGYGYTF.

This chain links TRBV6-5 with TRBJ2-3; D is ambiguous. V lost 8 bases to trimming and J lost 2 bases, with 11 bases between them. From germline, CDR1 is MNHEY and CDR2 SVGAGI. There are 13 residues in the CDR3. CDR3: CASLPRITDTQYF. The CDR3 DNA reads as TGTGCCAGCCTCCCGCGGATCACAGATACGCAGTATTTT.

CDR3 sequence reads: CASSQGSSGTLETQYF. CDR3 nucleotides: TGCGCCAGCAGCCAAGGTTCTAGCGGGACATTGGAGACCCAGTACTTC. The chain uses TRBV4-1 and TRBJ2-5, with 9 nucleotides matching TRBD2. Germline V lookup: CDR1 MGHRA, CDR2 YSYEKL. The CDR3 runs to 16 residues. Trimming removed 1 base from V and 5 bases from J; junction bases left unmatched: 8.

V gene TRBV12-5 combines with J gene TRBJ2-7; D possibly corresponds to TRBD2 (5 bases). V was pared by 0 bases and J by 5 bases, with 17 bases between. Looked up from germline, CDR1 is LGHNT and CDR2 is FRNRAP. The CDR3 covers 16 residues. The CDR3 region is CASGLVLLQSGNEQYF. In nucleotides, the CDR3 is TGTGCTAGTGGTTTGGTACTCCTTCAGTCGGGGAACGAGCAGTACTTC.

V and J are TRBV27 and TRBJ1-2, with D perhaps TRBD1 (6 bases). V was shortened by 5 bases and J by 8 bases, with 21 bases between the two germline ends. There are 15 residues in the CDR3. Germline V lookup: CDR1 MNHEY, CDR2 SMNVEV (reference sequence). CDR3 coding DNA: TGTGCCAGCAGTGCGCGGGGGCCGTGGGAGGTCGGCTACACCTTC. As protein: CASSARGPWEVGYTF.

This sequence joins TRBV6-4 and TRBJ1-6, with unresolved D. CDR1 MRHNA and CDR2 SNTAGT come from the germline V gene. V lost 2 bases to trimming and J lost 6 bases, with 8 bases between them. The CDR3 has 14 residues. CDR3 in amino acids: CASSDTDTNSPLHF. The CDR3 region has the DNA TGTGCCAGCAGTGACACAGATACTAATTCACCCCTCCACTTT.

The chain carries TRBV27 and TRBJ2-7, with D hard to call. V was clipped by 7 bases and J by 3 bases, with 13 bases between them. This CDR3 spans 13 amino acids. Germline values: CDR1 MNHEY, CDR2 SMNVEV (reference sequence). The CDR3 loop reads CASNGVGDYEQYF. CDR3 DNA sequence: TGTGCCAGCAACGGAGTCGGAGACTACGAGCAGTACTTC.

CDR3 protein: CASSRWGTSDDEQYF. DNA of the CDR3: TGTGCCAGCAGCCGATGGGGGACTAGCGACGACGAGCAGTACTTC. This rearrangement joins TRBV7-6 to TRBJ2-7; the match to TRBD2 covers 10 bases. The junction had 9 bases not matched to a gene; V was cut back by 5 bases and J by 5 bases. The germline V gene encodes CDR1 SGHVS and CDR2 FNYEAQ. The CDR3 has 15 amino acids.

The sample holds one count of this clone. The chain couples TRBV7-3 to TRBJ1-6; D gene uncertain. V lost 2 bases to trimming and J lost 9 bases, with 11 bases between them. Germline values: CDR1 SGHTA, CDR2 FQGTGA. The length of the CDR3 is 14 residues. The CDR3 sequence: CASSLDRGSSPLHF. CDR3 bases: TGTGCCAGCAGCTTAGACCGAGGGAGTTCACCCCTCCACTTT. The complete variable domain, with remaining parts taken from reference TRBV7-3 and TRBJ1-6, reads GAGVSQTPSNKVTEKGKYVELRCDPISGHTALYWYRQSLGQGPEFLIYFQGTGAADDSGLPNDRFFAVRPEGSVSTLKIQRTERGDSAVYLCASSLDRGSSPLHFGNGTRLTVT.

In the case of this clone: Germline is not matched at one junction end, which may reflect a read error. The CDR3 loop reads CASSHFETTPLF. CDR3 DNA sequence: TGTGCCAGCAGTCATTTTGAGACTACACCGCTATTC. The V call is TRBV12-3 or TRBV12-4, the J call TRBJ2-7, with D maybe TRBD2 (5 bases). The CDR3 length is 12 residues.

There are a few counts of this clone. This CDR3 reads CASSLRQGSWPGVLDNEQFF. The CDR3 nucleotides read TGTGCCAGCAGTCTTCGACAGGGCTCTTGGCCGGGCGTACTTGACAATGAGCAGTTCTTC. The V call is TRBV2, the J call TRBJ2-1; TRBD1 agrees at 7 bases. This CDR3 is 20 amino acids long. The germline V gene has CDR1 SNHLY and CDR2 FYNNEI. J lost 5 bases, V lost 5 bases, and 24 bases had no gene match.